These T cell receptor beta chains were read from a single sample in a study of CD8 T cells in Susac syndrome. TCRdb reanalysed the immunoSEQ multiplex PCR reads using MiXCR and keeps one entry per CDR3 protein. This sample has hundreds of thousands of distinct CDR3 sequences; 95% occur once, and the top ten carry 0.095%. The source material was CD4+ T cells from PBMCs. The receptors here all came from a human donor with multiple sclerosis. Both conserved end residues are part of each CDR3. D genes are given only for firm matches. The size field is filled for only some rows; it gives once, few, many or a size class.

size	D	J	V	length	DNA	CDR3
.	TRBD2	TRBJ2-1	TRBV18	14	TGTGCCAGCTCACCAAGCGGGGGGCTCCTTGAGCAGTTCTTC	CASSPSGGLLEQFF
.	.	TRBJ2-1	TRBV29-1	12	TGCAGCGTGGGGGCCTTCTACAATGAGCAGTTCTTC	CSVGAFYNEQFF
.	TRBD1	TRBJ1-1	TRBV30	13	TGTGCCTGGAGTGACAGGGGGCAGGCTGAAGCTTTCTTT	CAWSDRGQAEAFF
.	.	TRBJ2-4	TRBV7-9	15	TGTGCCAGCAGCCCTGGGACCCCGGCGGAAAACATTCAGTACTTC	CASSPGTPAENIQYF
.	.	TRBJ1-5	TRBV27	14	TGTGCCAGCACCTCGGGGGGCGCGGGCCAGCCCCAGCATTTT	CASTSGGAGQPQHF
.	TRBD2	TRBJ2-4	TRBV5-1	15	TGCGCCAGCAGCGAAGGGACTAGCGCCAAAAACATTCAGTACTTC	CASSEGTSAKNIQYF
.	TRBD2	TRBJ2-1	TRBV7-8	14	TGTGCCAGCAGCTTAGCGCGTCGGGGGGATGAGCAGTTCTTC	CASSLARRGDEQFF
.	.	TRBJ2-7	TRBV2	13	TGTGCCAGCAGTGGGGAGCACCCCTACGAGCAGTACTTC	CASSGEHPYEQYF
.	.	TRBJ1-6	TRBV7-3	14	TGTGCCAGCAGCTTAAACGGGAATAATTCACCCCTCCACTTT	CASSLNGNNSPLHF
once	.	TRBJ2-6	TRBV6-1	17	TGTGCCAGCAGACCTCCGGGAGACTTCTCTGGGGCCAACGTCCTGACTTTC	CASRPPGDFSGANVLTF
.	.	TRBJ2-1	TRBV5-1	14	TGCGCCAGCAGCCTGACTTTGGCGGCCAATGAGCAGTTCTTC	CASSLTLAANEQFF
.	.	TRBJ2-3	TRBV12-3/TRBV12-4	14	TGTGCCAGCAGTTTGCTAGCGTCGAGAGATACGCAGTATTTT	CASSLLASRDTQYF
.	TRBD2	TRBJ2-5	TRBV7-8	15	TGTGCCAGCAGCCGACTAGCGGGAGTGGGTGAGACCCAGTACTTC	CASSRLAGVGETQYF
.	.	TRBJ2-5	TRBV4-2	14	TGTGCCAGCAGCCACCGGCTAGTGCAAGAGACCCAGTACTTC	CASSHRLVQETQYF
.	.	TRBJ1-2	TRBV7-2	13	TGTGCCAGCAGCACACAGGGAGGTTATGGCTACACCTTC	CASSTQGGYGYTF
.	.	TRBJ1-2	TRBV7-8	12	TGTGCCAGCAGCTTTTCTGAGGGTGGCTACACCTTC	CASSFSEGGYTF
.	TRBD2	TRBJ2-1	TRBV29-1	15	TGCAGCGTTACCTCCCCGACTAGCGTCTACAATGAGCAGTTCTTC	CSVTSPTSVYNEQFF
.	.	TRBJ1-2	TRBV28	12	TGTGCCAGCAGTTTGTTCTCAGGGGGCTACACCTTC	CASSLFSGGYTF
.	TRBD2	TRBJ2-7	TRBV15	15	TGTGCCACCAGCAGGTCGACTAGCGGGATCTACGAGCAGTACTTC	CATSRSTSGIYEQYF
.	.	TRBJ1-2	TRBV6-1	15	TGTGCCAGCAGTGAAGGGGTGGCGATCATCTATGGCTACACCTTC	CASSEGVAIIYGYTF
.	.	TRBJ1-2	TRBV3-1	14	TGTGCCAGCAGCCGAAGGGGGGGGTCTGAAGGCTACACCTTC	CASSRRGGSEGYTF
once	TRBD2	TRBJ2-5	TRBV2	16	TGTGCCACCACCTCGGGACTAGCGGGAGGTGGCCAGACCCAGTACTTC	CATTSGLAGGGQTQYF
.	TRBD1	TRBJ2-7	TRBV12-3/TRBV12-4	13	TGTGCCAGCAGTTTAGGACAGGGTATCGAGCAGTACTTC	CASSLGQGIEQYF
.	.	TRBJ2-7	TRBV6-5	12	TGTGCCAGCAGGGATGGGGTCTACGAGCAGTACTTC	CASRDGVYEQYF
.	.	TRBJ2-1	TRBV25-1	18	TGTGCCAGCAGCGGGGCTCAGACCAGGGGCCCACTCTACAATGAGCAGTTCTTC	CASSGAQTRGPLYNEQFF
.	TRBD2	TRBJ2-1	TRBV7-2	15	TGTGCCAGCAGCTACGACCTAGGGACTAGCGGGGGGCAGTTCTTC	CASSYDLGTSGGQFF
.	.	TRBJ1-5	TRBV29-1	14	TGCAGCGACTACACAGGGTTGATCAATCAGCCCCAGCATTTT	CSDYTGLINQPQHF
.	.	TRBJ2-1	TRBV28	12	TGTGCCAGCAGCCAAAGCGTGGGTGAGCAGTTCTTC	CASSQSVGEQFF
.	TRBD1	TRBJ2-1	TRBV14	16	TGTGCCAGCAGCCAGCGACAGGGGGTAAGAAACAATGAGCAGTTCTTC	CASSQRQGVRNNEQFF
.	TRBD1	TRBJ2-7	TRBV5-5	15	TGTGCCAGCAGCCTGAGGACAGGGAACAGGGACGAGCAGTACTTC	CASSLRTGNRDEQYF
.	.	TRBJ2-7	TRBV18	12	TGTGCCAGCTCCGAATCCCCCTACGAGCAGTACTTC	CASSESPYEQYF
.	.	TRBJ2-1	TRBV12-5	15	TGTGCTAGTGGTTTGGAGACAGGGAGGCACAATGAGCAGTTCTTC	CASGLETGRHNEQFF
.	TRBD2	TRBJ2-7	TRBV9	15	TGTGCCAGCAGCCCCCATCGATCCGGGGGGTACGAGCAGTACTTC	CASSPHRSGGYEQYF
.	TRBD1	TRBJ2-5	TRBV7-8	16	TGTGCCAGCAGCCCCAGGGTTCAGGGGGCTGGGGAGACCCAGTACTTC	CASSPRVQGAGETQYF
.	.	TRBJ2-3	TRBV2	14	TGTGCCAGCAGTGAATTGGTAGTCACAGATACGCAGTATTTT	CASSELVVTDTQYF
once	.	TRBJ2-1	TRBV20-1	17	TGCAGTGCTAGAGATCTAGGAGTAGCGGTAACCTACAATGAGCAGTTCTTC	CSARDLGVAVTYNEQFF
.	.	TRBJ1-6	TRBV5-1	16	TGCGCCAGCAGCGTGCAAGCTTCTACCTATAATTCACCCCTCCACTTT	CASSVQASTYNSPLHF
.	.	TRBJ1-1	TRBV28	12	TGTGCCAGCAGTTTATTGAGAGTTGTAGCTTTCTTT	CASSLLRVVAFF
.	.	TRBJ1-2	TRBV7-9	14	TGTGCCAGCAGCTTATTGCCGTGGGGCTATGGCTACACCTTC	CASSLLPWGYGYTF
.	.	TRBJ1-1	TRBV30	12	TGTGCCTGGGAGGCCGGCAGTCTCGAAGCTTTCTTT	CAWEAGSLEAFF
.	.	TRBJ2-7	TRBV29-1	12	TGCAGCGGTGGGAGGCCAGGGAACGAGCAGTACTTC	CSGGRPGNEQYF
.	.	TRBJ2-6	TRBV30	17	TGTGCCTGGAGTTTCGCTCCCTCCGGCTCTGGGGCCAACGTCCTGACCTTC	CAWSFAPSGSGANVLTF
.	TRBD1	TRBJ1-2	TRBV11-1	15	TGTGCCAGCAGCCCCTGGGGACAGGGGGCGAAAGGCTACACCTTC	CASSPWGQGAKGYTF
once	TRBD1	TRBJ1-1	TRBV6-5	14	TGTGCCAGCAGGGAACGACAGGGGAACACTGAAGCTTTCTTT	CASRERQGNTEAFF
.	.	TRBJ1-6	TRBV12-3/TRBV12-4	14	TGTGCCAGCAGTTCTGTAACTGGTCGGTCACCCCTCCACTTT	CASSSVTGRSPLHF
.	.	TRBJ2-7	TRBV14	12	TGTGCCAGCAGCCAATCAGGGGTCGAGCAGTACTTC	CASSQSGVEQYF
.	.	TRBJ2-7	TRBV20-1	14	TGCAGTGCTTACTCGTCATCCCACTCCTACGAGCAGTACTTC	CSAYSSSHSYEQYF
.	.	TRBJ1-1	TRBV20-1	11	TGCAGTGCACCAGGGGCCACTGAAGCTTTCTTT	CSAPGATEAFF
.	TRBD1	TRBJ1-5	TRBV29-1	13	TGCAGCGTTGCAGGGGGCGGCGGTCAGCCCCAGCATTTT	CSVAGGGGQPQHF
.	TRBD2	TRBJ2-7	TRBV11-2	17	TGTGCCAGCAGCGCCCTCCGGGGGTTAGCGGGAGTCGACGAGCAGTACTTC	CASSALRGLAGVDEQYF
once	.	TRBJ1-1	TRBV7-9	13	TGTGCCAGCAGCTTTGATCGCCTCACTGAAGCTTTCTTT	CASSFDRLTEAFF
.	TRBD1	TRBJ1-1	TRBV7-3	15	TGTGCCGGATCTTCCGGGACAGGGCATAACACTGAAGCTTTCTTT	CAGSSGTGHNTEAFF
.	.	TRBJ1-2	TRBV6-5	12	TGTGCCAGCGGAATCTGGGGTTCCGGCTACACCTTC	CASGIWGSGYTF
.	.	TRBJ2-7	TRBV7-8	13	TGTGCCAGCAGCTTAGCGCTAAGCGACGAGCAGTACTTC	CASSLALSDEQYF
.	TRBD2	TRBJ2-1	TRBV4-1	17	TGCGCCAGCAGCCGCGGGACTAGCGGGAGCTCCTACAATGAGCAGTTCTTC	CASSRGTSGSSYNEQFF
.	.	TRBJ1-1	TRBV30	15	TGTGCCTGGAGCCCACAGGGATGGATGGACACTGAAGCTTTCTTT	CAWSPQGWMDTEAFF
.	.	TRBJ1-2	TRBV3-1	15	TGTGCCAGCAGCCAAGAGGGGGTCCACAGTGTTGGCTACACCTTC	CASSQEGVHSVGYTF
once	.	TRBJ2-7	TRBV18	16	TGTGCCAGCTCACCTAGATCGACTGGAGGATATGGTGAGCAGTACTTC	CASSPRSTGGYGEQYF
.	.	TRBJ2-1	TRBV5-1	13	TGCGCCAGCAGCTTGGGCTCTCTAAGCGAGCAGTTCTTC	CASSLGSLSEQFF
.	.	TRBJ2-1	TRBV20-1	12	TGCAGTGCTCCCCGACTTGGGGCTGAGCAGTTCTTC	CSAPRLGAEQFF